Following are 6 T cell receptor beta chains from one sample sequenced in a study of graft-versus-host responses after intestinal transplantation. Only in-frame clones appear in the TCRdb table, and some are missing; sequencing was by immunoSEQ multiplex PCR. The top ten clones hold over 0.55% of a sample with 80,000 or so clones, approximately 92% of them seen once. The sample here was PBMCs, taken 98 days after intestinal transplantation. Source of these receptors: a human patient who received an intestinal transplant, so some T cells may come from the graft donor.

The chain employs TRBV19 and TRBJ1-5; 7 positions agree with TRBD1. The J call may be mistaken, given a closer DNA end match to TRBJ2-3. The length of the CDR3 is 13 residues. Germline V lookup: CDR1 LNHDA, CDR2 SQIVND (reference sequence). CDR3 sequence (DNA): TGTGCCCTCCTTCAGGGGGACAGACAGCCCCAGTATTTT. Its protein is CALLQGDRQPQYF.

This rearrangement joins TRBV29-1 to TRBJ2-1, with 7 bases fitting TRBD2. Germline assignment: CDR1 SQVTM and CDR2 ANQGSEA. The CDR3 totals 16 residues. V was clipped by 4 bases and J by 4 bases; unmatched bases: 13. CDR3 region: CSVVGFGRASYNEQFF. The CDR3 region has the DNA TGCAGCGTTGTTGGTTTTGGGAGGGCCTCGTACAATGAGCAGTTCTTC.

As DNA, the CDR3 is TGTGCCAGCAATTTGGGCCAAGAGACCCAGTACTTC. Translated: CASNLGQETQYF. The V gene is TRBV7-8, the J gene TRBJ2-5; D gene unclear. V was clipped by 7 bases and J by 1 base, with 7 bases between them. The germline V gene encodes CDR1 SGHVS and CDR2 FQNEAQ. This CDR3 region has 12 residues. Full variable domain (remainder filled in from reference TRBV7-8 and TRBJ2-5): GAGVSQSPRYKVAKRGQDVALRCDPISGHVSLFWYQQALGQGPEFLTYFQNEAQLDKSGLPSDRFFAERPEGSVSTLKIQRTQQEDSAVYLCASNLGQETQYFGPGTRLLVL.

This clone was recorded only once. V gene TRBV9 combines with J gene TRBJ2-1; possible D gene TRBD2, 6 bases. The CDR3 extends over 13 amino acids. Germline CDR1 and CDR2: SGDLS and YYNGEE. Trimming took off 3 bases at V and 7 bases at J, with 11 bases between the two ends. CDR3 sequence reads: CASSAGTGNEQFF. In nucleotides, the CDR3 is TGTGCCAGCAGCGCCGGGACTGGAAATGAGCAGTTCTTC.

The chain couples TRBV19 to TRBJ1-5, with D perhaps TRBD1 (5 bases). There are 15 residues in the CDR3. Trimming pared 1 base from V and 5 bases from J, leaving 12 bases between. Germline V CDR1 and CDR2: LNHDA, SQIVND (reference sequence). CDR3 residues: CASSIVQEWYQPQHF. The CDR3 nucleotides read TGTGCCAGTAGTATAGTACAGGAATGGTATCAGCCCCAGCATTTT.

This chain joins TRBV27 and TRBJ2-3; no reliable D call. The CDR3 loop spans 14 amino acids. The germline CDR1 and CDR2 sequences are MNHEY and SMNVEV (reference sequence). V was shortened by 0 bases and J by 0 bases, with 4 bases between the two germline ends. Written as DNA, the CDR3 is TGTGCCAGCAGTTTATCGACTAGCACAGATACGCAGTATTTT. Translating it yields CASSLSTSTDTQYF.